This T cell receptor beta chain was captured by sequencing in a study of blood T cell repertoires in COVID-19. Overall study context: Nucleic acid was either cDNA or gDNA, and it came from T cells, B-cell-depleted T cells, or PBMCs.

The V end lost 0 bases, the J end lost 7 bases, and 15 bases lay between the germline ends. The CDR3 is 15 residues long. The germline V gene has CDR1 LGHDT and CDR2 YNNKEL (reference sequence). Generated by immunoSEQ multiplex PCR, the TCRdb table keeps only in-frame clones and is missing some. Here the sample spans under 500,000 clones, more than 85% being singletons. This TCR was recovered from a woman aged 30 to 39 with acute or convalescent COVID-19. The sequencing input was peripheral blood. The chain links TRBV3-1 (or the pseudogene TRBV3-2) to TRBJ1-2; no clear D gene. CDR3 nucleotide sequence: TGTGCCAGCAGCCAAGACGCCCTGTGGGCCAGTGGCTACACCTTC. It specifies CASSQDALWASGYTF.